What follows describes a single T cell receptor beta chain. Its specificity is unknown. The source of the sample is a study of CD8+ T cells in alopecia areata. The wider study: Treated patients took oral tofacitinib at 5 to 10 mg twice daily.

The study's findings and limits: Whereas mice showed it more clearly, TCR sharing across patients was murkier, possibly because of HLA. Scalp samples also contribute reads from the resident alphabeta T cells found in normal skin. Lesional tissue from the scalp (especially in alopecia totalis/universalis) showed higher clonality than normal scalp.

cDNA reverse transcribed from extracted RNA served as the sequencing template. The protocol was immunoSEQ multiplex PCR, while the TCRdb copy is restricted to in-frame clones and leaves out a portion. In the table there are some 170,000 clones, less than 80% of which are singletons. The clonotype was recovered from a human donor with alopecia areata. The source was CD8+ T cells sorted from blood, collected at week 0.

The CDR3, as DNA: TGTGCCAGCAGTACCACGGACCCTTATGGCTACACCTTC. It is translated as CASSTTDPYGYTF. This chain connects TRBV6-5 to TRBJ1-2, with unresolved D. The CDR3 is 13 amino acids. V lost 5 bases to trimming and J lost 5 bases, with 12 bases between them. In germline, CDR1 is MNHEY, CDR2 SVGAGI.